Presented here are 10 T cell receptor beta chains from one specimen sequenced in a study of T-cell memory formation after mild COVID-19. Using its own MiXCR run on the 5' RACE reads, TCRdb lists one record per CDR3 protein. The data show some 57,000 distinct CDR3 sequences, 12% seen once. Sequenced sample: PBMCs or a T cell subset sorted from them (not recorded which). These receptors were obtained from a man between 18 and 29 years old who had mild COVID-19 (a few samples of this study predate the infection). Cell type and time point are not known.

This clonotype is medium-sized within its sample. V and J are TRBV6-6 and TRBJ2-7; the D is unclear. Germline values: CDR1 MNHNY, CDR2 SVGAGI (reference sequence). V lost 0 bases and J 0 bases, leaving 3 bases between the germline ends. The CDR3 contains 13 residues. In DNA form, the CDR3 reads TGTGCCAGCAGTTACTCCCCCTCCTACGAGCAGTACGTC. It encodes CASSYSPSYEQYV.

The chain recombines TRBV5-6 with TRBJ2-3; D is ambiguous. This CDR3 contains 15 residues. Trimming left V 4 bases short and J 1 base short, with 13 bases between. Germline V gene lookup returns CDR1 SGHDT and CDR2 YYEEEE. CDR3 in amino acids: CASSRSSTGTDTQYF. The CDR3 DNA reads TGTGCCAGCAGCCGGAGTTCGACGGGCACAGATACGCAGTATTTT.

This clonotype was seen at least ten times. The chain combines TRBV4-1 with TRBJ2-3, with 8 bases aligning to TRBD1. CDR1 and CDR2 from the germline V gene are MGHRA and YSYEKL. V trimming: 1 base; J trimming: 7 bases; junction bases outside the gene matches: 4. The CDR3 has 14 residues. For the CDR3, the DNA is TGCGCCAGCAGCCAAGTGGACAGGGTCAATACGCAGTATTTT. It encodes CASSQVDRVNTQYF.

The sample holds a few counts of this clonotype. In DNA, the CDR3 is TGCGCCAGCAGCTTGGAATCCGTGACAGGGGGTGGCTACACCTTC. Amino acids: CASSLESVTGGGYTF. The chain carries TRBV5-1 and TRBJ1-2; 9 bases map to TRBD1. CDR1 and CDR2 (germline): SGHRS, YFSETQ. The CDR3 loop spans 15 amino acids. J gave up 7 bases and V 0 bases, and 7 bases lay outside the gene matches.

This clonotype occurred many times. The chain recombines TRBV18 with TRBJ2-1, with 9 bases that match TRBD2. After removal of 4 bases from V and 6 bases from J, the junction contained 10 bases not matched to a gene. Germline CDR1 and CDR2: KGHSH and LQKENI. The CDR3 contains 16 residues. In DNA, the CDR3 is TGTGCCAGCTCACTGCCTGGCGGGGGGGCTGTCAATGAGCAGTTCTTC. It specifies CASSLPGGGAVNEQFF. Combining the CDR3 with reference TRBV18 and TRBJ2-1 gives the whole variable domain NAGVMQNPRHLVRRRGQEARLRCSPMKGHSHVYWYRQLPEEGLKFMVYLQKENIIDESGMPKERFSAEFPKEGPSILRIQQVVRGDSAAYFCASSLPGGGAVNEQFFGPGTRLTVL.

This clonotype was detected a few times. The chain combines TRBV3-1 with TRBJ2-7, with 7 bases lining up with TRBD1. The length of the CDR3 is 15 residues. Germline loops: CDR1 LGHDT, CDR2 YNNKEL (reference sequence). Trimming cost V 4 bases and J 7 bases; bases outside gene matches: 13. The CDR3 bases are TGTGCCAGCAGCCCGGATCTTGGACAGGACAGGGAGCAGTACTTC. It yields the protein CASSPDLGQDREQYF.

In this sample, this clonotype turned up a few times. This chain links TRBV29-1 with TRBJ1-5; D is perhaps TRBD1 (5 bases). Germline CDR1 reads SQVTM; CDR2 reads ANQGSEA. This CDR3 comprises 13 residues. Trimming removed 4 bases from V and 6 bases from J, with 13 bases in between. CDR3 sequence reads: CSVGGIGGQPQHF. CDR3 bases: TGCAGCGTTGGTGGGATTGGGGGTCAGCCCCAGCATTTT.

This clonotype was observed a few times. The chain carries TRBV13 and TRBJ1-1; 7 bases are a match to TRBD1. Germline trimming cut 2 bases from V and 3 bases from J; bases unmatched to any gene: 6. This CDR3 is 15 amino acids long. Germline V gene data show CDR1 as PRHDT and CDR2 as FYEKMQ (reference sequence). CDR3 sequence reads: CASSLYDRADTEAFF. CDR3 DNA: TGTGCCAGCAGCTTATATGACAGGGCGGACACTGAAGCTTTCTTT.

This clonotype was seen ten or more times. The V and J genes are TRBV4-3 and TRBJ2-1, with unresolved D. Germline V CDR1 and CDR2: LGHNA, YSLEER. The CDR3 contains 16 residues. V shed 0 bases and J shed 2 bases, with 11 bases lying between them. The CDR3 loop is CASSQDIWAAYNEQFF. The CDR3 DNA reads as TGCGCCAGCAGCCAAGATATATGGGCGGCCTACAATGAGCAGTTCTTC.

This clonotype was seen a few times. The rearrangement joins TRBV6-2 or TRBV6-3 to TRBJ2-2; D is possibly TRBD2 (6 bases). This CDR3 region has 15 residues. CDR1 and CDR2 (germline): MNHEY, SVGEGT. The V and J ends lost 0 bases and 7 bases respectively, with 12 bases between them. The CDR3 reads CASSYSPGENGELFF. The CDR3 region has the DNA TGTGCCAGCAGTTACTCACCGGGAGAGAACGGGGAGCTGTTTTTT.